This TCR beta chain was found in a study of neurological immune-mediated disorders. This clonotype appeared a few times. Its antigen is unknown. The V segment lost 3 bases and the J segment 5 bases; nucleotides outside the gene matches: 7. The CDR3 consists of 14 residues. Germline V CDR1 and CDR2: KGHSH, LQKENI. MiXCR, run by TCRdb on the 5' RACE reads, gives a single entry per CDR3 protein. The sample consists of tens of thousands of distinct CDR3 sequences, less than 4.5% of them appearing once. Study-level results: HTLV-1-associated myelopathy ranked highest for TCR clonal expansion and multiple sclerosis lowest, beneath healthy controls.

This sequence originates from a man aged 25 to 45 with multiple sclerosis. V and J are TRBV18 and TRBJ2-7, with 7 positions matching TRBD2. The sequencing sample was made of PBMCs. The CDR3 bases are TGTGCCAGCTCACCCCGGACTAGTAGGAACGAGCAGTACTTC. As protein: CASSPRTSRNEQYF. The variable domain in full, completed from reference TRBV18 and TRBJ2-7, reads NAGVMQNPRHLVRRRGQEARLRCSPMKGHSHVYWYRQLPEEGLKFMVYLQKENIIDESGMPKERFSAEFPKEGPSILRIQQVVRGDSAAYFCASSPRTSRNEQYFGPGTRLTVT.